A selection of T cell receptor beta chains follows, all from one sample in a study of shared clonotypes between healthy human individuals. Clones were sequenced by immunoSEQ multiplex PCR, and TCRdb holds only the in-frame ones, with some missing. Of about 1 million clones listed, roughly 75% are singletons. The sequenced material came from memory CD4+ T cells sorted from blood. The receptors were gathered from a man aged 18-30 years in good health. The conserved cysteine and the conserved F or W are not part of the CDR3 here. Each record gives: V gene, CDR3 protein.

v_call: TRBV27; cdr3_aa: ASSLGNYSPLH
v_call: TRBV5-1; cdr3_aa: ASGQGKGTGNNEQF
v_call: TRBV28; cdr3_aa: ASSSGDRAGGNTIY
v_call: TRBV25-1; cdr3_aa: ASSELGPAGHSPLH
v_call: TRBV6-6; cdr3_aa: ASSYGGAEAF
v_call: TRBV5-1; cdr3_aa: ASSQRFQPTNAEAF
v_call: TRBV4-1; cdr3_aa: ASSTGRGVSGYT
v_call: TRBV10-3; cdr3_aa: AISEGGTLNTEAF
v_call: TRBV4-1; cdr3_aa: ASSLTGGDQPQH
v_call: TRBV14; cdr3_aa: ASSQGTGRNSPLH
v_call: TRBV6-1; cdr3_aa: ASSRDRDSPLH
v_call: TRBV27; cdr3_aa: ASRIRQGALGTGELF
v_call: TRBV10-3; cdr3_aa: AISLRGSETEAF